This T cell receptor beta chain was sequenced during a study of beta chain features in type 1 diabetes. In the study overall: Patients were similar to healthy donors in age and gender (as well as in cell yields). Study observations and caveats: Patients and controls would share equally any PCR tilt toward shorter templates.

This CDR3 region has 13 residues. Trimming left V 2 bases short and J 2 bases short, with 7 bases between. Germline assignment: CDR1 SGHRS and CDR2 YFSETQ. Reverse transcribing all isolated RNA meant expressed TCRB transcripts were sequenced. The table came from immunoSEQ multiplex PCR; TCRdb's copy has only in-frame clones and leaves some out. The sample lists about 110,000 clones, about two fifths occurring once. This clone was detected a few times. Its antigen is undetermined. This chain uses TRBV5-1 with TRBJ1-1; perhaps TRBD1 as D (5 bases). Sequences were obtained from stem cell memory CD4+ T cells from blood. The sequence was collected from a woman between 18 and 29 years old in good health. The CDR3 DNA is TGCGCCAGCAGCTTCAGGGCCAACACTGAAGCTTTCTTT. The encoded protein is CASSFRANTEAFF.